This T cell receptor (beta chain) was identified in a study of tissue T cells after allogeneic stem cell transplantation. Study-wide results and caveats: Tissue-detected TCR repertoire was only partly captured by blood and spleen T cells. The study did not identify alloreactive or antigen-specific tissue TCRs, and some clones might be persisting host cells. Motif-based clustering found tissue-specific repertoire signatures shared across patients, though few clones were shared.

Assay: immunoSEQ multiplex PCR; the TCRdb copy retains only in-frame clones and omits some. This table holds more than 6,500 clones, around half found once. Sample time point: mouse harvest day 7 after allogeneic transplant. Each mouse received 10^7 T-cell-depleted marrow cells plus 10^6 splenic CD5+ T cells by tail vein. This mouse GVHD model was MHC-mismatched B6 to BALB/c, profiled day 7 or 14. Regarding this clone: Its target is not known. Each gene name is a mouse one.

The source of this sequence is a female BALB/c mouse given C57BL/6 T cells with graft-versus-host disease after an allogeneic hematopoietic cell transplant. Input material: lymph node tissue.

CDR3 bases read: TGTGCCAGCAGGGACTGGGGTTATGAACAGTAC. It encodes CASRDWGYEQY. The full CDR3 protein is CASRDWGYEQYF. The V and J genes are TRBV26 and TRBJ2-7; 9 bases match TRBD2. Coverage ceases 1 residue before the CDR3 finishes, and the germline J gene fills in the end. The CDR3 runs 12 residues. Germline V gives CDR1 KGHPV, CDR2 FQNQEV (reference sequence). The V segment lost 6 bases and the J segment 4 bases; nucleotides outside the gene matches: 1.